This T cell receptor beta chain was found in a study of T-cell reconstitution after alpha-beta-depleted transplantation in children. Study-wide results and caveats: Newly generated T cells supplied most T-cell counts and diversity one year post-transplant.

This CDR3 region has 15 residues. Germline V CDR1 and CDR2: SGDLS, YYNGEE. The V end lost 4 bases, the J end lost 3 bases, and 13 bases lay between the germline ends. The TCRbeta library was prepared with unique molecular identifiers. TCRdb called the PCR reads again in MiXCR, with one record for every CDR3 protein. The profile shows about 980,000 distinct CDR3 sequences, around 30% of them singletons. Worth noting for this clonotype: The antigen remains undetermined.

The receptor was isolated from a boy under two years old who had a stem cell transplant for SCID, so the T cells may come from the graft donor. Sequences were derived from PBMCs, mostly from graft donor cells, sampled 360 days after TCRalphabeta/CD19-depleted stem cell transplant. The rearrangement joins TRBV9 to TRBJ2-2, with D possibly called TRBD1 or TRBD2 (7 bases each). The CDR3 sequence is CASSPGGGHTGELFF. DNA of the CDR3: TGTGCCAGCAGCCCAGGGGGGGGCCACACCGGGGAGCTGTTTTTT.